This T cell receptor (beta chain) stems from a study of blood T cell repertoires in COVID-19. Background on the study: The samples span acute and convalescent COVID-19 from the United States, Italy and Spain. PBMCs, B-cell-depleted T cells, or T cells were the source of the cDNA or gDNA that made up the material.

Concerning this clone: At one of its ends the junction is not consistent with the germline gene, which may arise from a read error.

Recruited during active infection, patients (from Seattle) were subsequently followed longitudinally. Original analysis: Amplification with reference gene primers provided the estimates of nucleated cell counts. Using immunoSEQ multiplex PCR, the repertoire was profiled, and TCRdb retains in-frame clones only, with some absent. V, J and clone size derive from that table, while D and trimming were established from the DNA sequence. This sample has about 210,000 clones, with approximately 85% found just once. Germline V lookup: CDR1 SGHAT, CDR2 FQDESV (reference sequence). The CDR3 totals 14 residues. The clonotype originates from a woman in her 70s with COVID-19, enrolled during active disease. J is TRBJ2-1 and V is TRBV11-1, with a weak D call TRBD1 (6 bases). The sequenced material came from peripheral blood. The CDR3 reads CASSFSPRDNEQFF. The CDR3, as DNA: TGTGCCAGCAGCTTTTCTCCCCGGGACAACGAGCAGTTCTTC. The full variable domain, completed using reference TRBV11-1 and TRBJ2-1, is EAEVAQSPRYKITEKSQAVAFWCDPISGHATLYWYRQILGQGPELLVQFQDESVVDDSQLPKDRFSAERLKGVDSTLKIQPAELGDSAMYLCASSFSPRDNEQFFGPGTRLTVL.